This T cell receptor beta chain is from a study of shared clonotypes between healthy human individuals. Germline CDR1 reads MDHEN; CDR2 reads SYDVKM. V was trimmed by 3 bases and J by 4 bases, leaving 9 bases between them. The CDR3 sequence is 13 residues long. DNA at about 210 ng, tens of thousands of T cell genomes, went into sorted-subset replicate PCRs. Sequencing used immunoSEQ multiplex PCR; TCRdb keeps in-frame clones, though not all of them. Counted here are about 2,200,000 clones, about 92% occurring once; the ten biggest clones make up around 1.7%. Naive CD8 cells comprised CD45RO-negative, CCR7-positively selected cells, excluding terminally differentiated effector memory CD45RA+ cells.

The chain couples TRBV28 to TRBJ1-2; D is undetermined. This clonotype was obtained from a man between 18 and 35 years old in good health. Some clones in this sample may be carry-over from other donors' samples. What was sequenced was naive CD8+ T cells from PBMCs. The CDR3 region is CASSFGRFYGYTF. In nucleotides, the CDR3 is TGTGCCAGCAGTTTCGGGAGATTCTATGGCTACACCTTC.